What follows describes a single TCR beta chain. Its antigen is currently not known. Base qualities are not provided; no much larger clone lies one nucleotide away. The data belong to a study of blood T cell repertoires in COVID-19 (dated by TCRdb to the early 2020s). Background for the entire study: Samples from collaborators originated in the United States, Italy and Spain and spanned both the acute and convalescent phases of COVID-19. Sample metadata almost always included a de-identified subject ID, COVID-19 status, age in years and sex. The repertoires were made available in a free public database intended to serve as a resource for research on the immune response to SARS-CoV-2. The prospective study material was composed of cDNA or gDNA derived from T cells, B-cell-depleted T cells, or PBMCs. The samples were drawn from the first 160 participants of the ongoing ImmuneRACE study and from 1,200 or so subjects provided by 6 global collaborators. HLA class I and class II types, where available, came from metadata supplied by the sample provider rather than from assay-based typing. The dataset comprised deeply sampled blood TCRbeta repertoires from subjects exposed to, actively infected with, or recovered from COVID-19.

Trimming takes 8 bases from V and 0 bases from J, and the germline ends sit 13 bases apart. CDR1 ENHRY and CDR2 SYGVKD were looked up in the germline V gene. Spanning cysteine to phenylalanine, the CDR3 consists of 15 amino acids. Solely the CDR3 DNA is kept, with 45 bases framed from the first base. Collaborating institutions collected whole blood in K2EDTA tubes following their own protocols. Collaborator samples were shipped for TCRbeta analysis as frozen whole blood, isolated PBMCs, or DNA extracted from either sample type. Overall study outcomes, separate from this receptor: The quantity of clinical and demographic metadata differed by source and by participant and was supplied without curation.

TCRbeta CDR3 regions were amplified from genomic DNA using the immunoSEQ Assay, a bias-controlled multiplex PCR. Per the source publication's procedure: The number of nucleated cells in each sample was estimated by amplification of reference gene primers within the assay. Sequence reads were collapsed and filtered to measure the absolute abundance of every unique TCRbeta CDR3 rearrangement. For each sample, productive Simpson clonality was calculated as the square root of Simpson's diversity index over productive rearrangements. TCRdb limited this immuneACCESS table to in-frame rearrangements with V and J called. A share of clones is missing; checked studies link under half to unresolved V genes, and the rest is unexplained. That table supplies the V and J calls and clone size; D and trimming were determined from the DNA. In this sample the table shows roughly 80,000 clones, under 90% of which occur a single time. The ten largest clonotypes hold 14% of the sample.

The clonotype was recovered from a woman in her seventies with acute or convalescent COVID-19. This chain joins TRBV10-3 to TRBJ1-4, with TRBD1 perhaps the D gene, on 5 matching bases. The sample taken for sequencing was peripheral blood. CDR3 region: CAISGSLATNEKLFF. The bases are TGTGCCATCTCAGGGTCGCTTGCAACTAATGAAAAACTGTTTTTT.